This T cell receptor beta chain was recovered during a study of OX40 agonist ivuxolimab in advanced cancers. Trimming took off 7 bases at V and 7 bases at J, with 10 bases between the two ends. Germline-derived CDR1 and CDR2 are LNHDA and SQIVND (reference sequence). The CDR3 length is 11 residues. Repertoires were generated with immunoSEQ multiplex PCR, while TCRdb's copy carries only in-frame clones and drops some. Counted here are 70,000 to 85,000 clones, 88% occurring once; the ten biggest clones make up approximately 0.98%. This TCR was recovered from an adult with an advanced solid tumor such as melanoma, head and neck, liver or kidney cancer. The sequencing here drew on CD4+ or CD8+ T cells sorted from blood, taken in a trial of the OX40 agonist ivuxolimab. The rearrangement uses TRBV19 and TRBJ1-2; D is unclear. DNA for the CDR3: TGTGCCAGTACGGGTCTAGGTGGCTACACCTTC. Residues: CASTGLGGYTF.